Below are 22 T cell receptor beta chains sequenced from a single sample in a study of T-cell memory formation after mild COVID-19. TCRdb reprocessed the 5' RACE reads via MiXCR and lists one record per CDR3 protein. Of around 470,000 distinct CDR3 sequences detected, roughly 20% appear once; the ten largest clones hold around 8.4%. The sample comprised PBMCs or a T cell subset sorted from them (not recorded which). Every receptor here comes from an adult woman who had mild COVID-19 (a few samples of this study predate the infection). Cell type and time point are not known.

The V gene is TRBV18, the J gene TRBJ1-2; a possible D gene is TRBD1 (5 bases). Deletions cut 3 bases from V and 4 bases from J, with 9 bases between. In germline, CDR1 is KGHSH, CDR2 LQKENI. The length of the CDR3 is 13 residues. CDR3 loop: CASSPDRTYGYTF. The CDR3 DNA follows: TGTGCCAGCTCACCCGACAGAACCTATGGCTACACCTTC.

Only a few counts were recorded for this clonotype. This chain links TRBV21-1 with TRBJ1-1. TRBV21-1 is classified as a pseudogene. The CDR3 loop spans 15 amino acids. CDR3 loop: CASSKAEGTVRAAFF. CDR3 nucleotides: TGTGCCAGCAGCAAGGCTGAAGGGACGGTCAGGGCCGCTTTCTTT.

The sample holds a few counts of this clonotype. The gene calls are TRBV6-1 and TRBJ1-5; a weak D match, TRBD1 (5 bases). The CDR3 extends over 15 amino acids. Trimming took 6 bases from V and 0 from J, leaving 12 bases between them. Germline loops: CDR1 MNHNS, CDR2 SASEGT. The CDR3 sequence: CASRPGPYSNQPQHF. The DNA for the CDR3 is TGTGCCAGCAGACCAGGGCCCTATAGCAATCAGCCCCAGCATTTT.

This sequence joins TRBV6-5 and TRBJ2-5, with D perhaps matching TRBD1 or TRBD2 (7 bases each). Trimming shortened V by 7 bases and J by 4 bases, and 16 bases separated the two germline ends. The CDR3 length is 14 residues. Per germline, CDR1 MNHEY and CDR2 SVGAGI. The CDR3 DNA sequence: TGTGCCAGCATTGGGAGGGGGCCGGTAGAGACCCAGTACTTC. Residues: CASIGRGPVETQYF.

This clonotype has just a few counts. The J gene is TRBJ2-5, the V gene TRBV2; D gene unclear. The CDR3 is 14 amino acids. The V gene lost 5 bases and the J gene lost 2 bases, with 12 bases spanning the gap. CDR1 is SNHLY, CDR2 FYNNEI, per germline. CDR3 sequence (DNA): TGTGCCAGCAGTCGGGTCAGAAGTCAAGAGACCCAGTACTTC. It encodes CASSRVRSQETQYF. The variable domain in full, with the rest retrieved from reference TRBV2 and TRBJ2-5, is EPEVTQTPSHQVTQMGQEVILRCVPISNHLYFYWYRQILGQKVEFLVSFYNNEISEKSEIFDDQFSVERPDGSNFTLKIRSTKLEDSAMYFCASSRVRSQETQYFGPGTRLLVL.

The chain is built from TRBV5-1 and TRBJ2-7; no firm D call. CDR1 and CDR2 from the germline V gene are SGHRS and YFSETQ. Trimming pared 3 bases from V and 2 bases from J, leaving 9 bases between. This CDR3 is built from 13 residues. The CDR3 nucleotides are TGCGCCAGCAGCTCGGCCAACACCTACGAGCAGTACTTC. It translates to CASSSANTYEQYF. Drawing the rest from reference TRBV5-1 and TRBJ2-7, the complete variable domain is KAGVTQTPRYLIKTRGQQVTLSCSPISGHRSVSWYQQTPGQGLQFLFEYFSETQRNKGNFPGRFSGRQFSNSRSEMNVSTLELGDSALYLCASSSANTYEQYFGPGTRLTVT.

This clonotype has at least ten counts. V and J are TRBV7-6 and TRBJ2-3; tentative D call: TRBD2 (5 bases). V lost 4 bases and J lost 3, with 17 bases in between. The CDR3 runs to 16 residues. In germline, CDR1 is SGHVS, CDR2 FNYEAQ. The CDR3 DNA sequence: TGTGCCAGCAGCTATAGCGATCGGCTTCGGACAGATACGCAGTATTTT. It translates to CASSYSDRLRTDTQYF.

This clonotype was observed a handful of times. The chain's CDR3 is CSASGGTGNYEQYF. The CDR3 coding sequence is TGCAGTGCTTCGGGAGGGACAGGGAATTACGAGCAGTACTTC. This chain uses TRBV20-1 with TRBJ2-7, with D possibly TRBD1 on 9 matching bases. V was shortened by 5 bases and J by 4 bases, with 18 bases between the two germline ends. This CDR3 comprises 14 residues. Germline V gene sequence: CDR1 DFQATT, CDR2 SNEGSKA (reference sequence).

This chain links TRBV7-2 with TRBJ2-7, with D possibly being TRBD1 (5 bases). Trimming removed 2 bases from V and 3 bases from J, with 14 bases in between. The CDR3 has 15 amino acids. CDR1 SGHTA and CDR2 FQGNSA come from the germline V gene. The CDR3 loop reads CASSLPPRTIYEQYF. The CDR3 nucleotides are TGTGCCAGCAGCTTACCCCCCAGGACAATCTACGAGCAGTACTTC.

This chain uses TRBV6-2 or TRBV6-3 with TRBJ2-7; the D gene could be TRBD1 or TRBD2 (7 bases each). Germline V CDR1 and CDR2: MNHEY, SVGEGT. Trimming shortened V by 6 bases and J by 4 bases, and 13 bases separated the two germline ends. This CDR3 comprises 13 residues. The CDR3 loop is CASSSGGEYEQYF. The CDR3 DNA sequence: TGTGCCAGCAGCTCAGGGGGGGAGTACGAGCAGTACTTC.

This clonotype has more than one count but fewer than ten. The chain is built from TRBV7-9 and TRBJ1-1; D is perhaps TRBD1 (6 bases). This CDR3 contains 15 residues. With 5 bases removed from V and 1 base from J, the gap between germline ends came to 14 bases. Germline V CDR1 and CDR2: SEHNR, FQNEAQ (reference sequence). CDR3 in amino acids: CASSPAGVPNTEAFF. The CDR3 bases are TGTGCCAGCAGCCCTGCAGGGGTCCCGAACACTGAAGCTTTCTTT.

This clonotype was found a few times. The chain employs TRBV4-2 and TRBJ2-1; 7 bases map to TRBD2. Germline V CDR1 and CDR2: LGHNA, YNFKEQ. The CDR3 covers 16 residues. J lost 2 bases, V lost 0 bases, and 4 bases had no gene match. DNA of the CDR3: TGTGCCAGCAGCCAAGATAGCGGACTAGCCTACAATGAGCAGTTCTTC. This translates into CASSQDSGLAYNEQFF.

This chain uses TRBV4-1 with TRBJ1-1; D remains unclear. Trimming removed 1 base from V and 1 base from J, with 13 bases in between. The CDR3 has 16 residues. Germline V gives CDR1 MGHRA, CDR2 YSYEKL. The CDR3 DNA follows: TGCGCCAGCAGCCAAGGAGTCGAGGGTAAGAACACTGAAGCTTTCTTT. Residues: CASSQGVEGKNTEAFF.

This sequence joins TRBV12-3 or TRBV12-4 and TRBJ2-7, with 9 bases that match TRBD1. With 7 bases clipped from V and 1 base from J, the junction kept 5 bases outside the gene matches. CDR3 length: 14 amino acids. CDR3 loop: CASTWGTGSYEQYF. CDR3 nucleotides: TGTGCCAGCACCTGGGGGACAGGGTCCTACGAGCAGTACTTC.

The chain uses TRBV5-1 and TRBJ1-1, with 9 nucleotides matching TRBD1. This CDR3 spans 15 amino acids. With V trimmed by 4 bases and J by 6 bases, 10 bases remained unmatched. CDR1 SGHRS and CDR2 YFSETQ come from the germline V gene. The CDR3 DNA follows: TGCGCCAGCAGCCGGTATACAGGGGGCGACGCTGAAGCTTTCTTT. This gives the protein CASSRYTGGDAEAFF.

There are a few counts of this clonotype. The chain uses TRBV24-1 and TRBJ2-1; the match to TRBD2 covers 14 bases. CDR3 length: 17 amino acids. With V trimmed by 3 bases and J by 3 bases, 3 bases remained unmatched. Germline lookup yields CDR1 KGHDR and CDR2 SFDVKD. Here the CDR3 reads CATSDPGLAGVYNEQFF. The CDR3 coding sequence is TGTGCCACCAGTGATCCGGGACTAGCGGGGGTCTACAATGAGCAGTTCTTC.

This clonotype was seen only a few times. The chain carries TRBV2 and TRBJ2-1; 15 bases agree with TRBD2. V was pared by 8 bases and J by 9 bases, with 2 bases of the junction left unmatched. This CDR3 is built from 13 residues. Germline V lookup: CDR1 SNHLY, CDR2 FYNNEI. The CDR3 bases are TGTGCCAGCGGGACTAGCGGGAGGATTGAGCAGTTCTTC. It translates to CASGTSGRIEQFF.

The rearrangement joins TRBV6-5 to TRBJ1-1, with 7 nucleotides matching TRBD1. J was trimmed by 4 bases and V by 2 bases; bases with no gene match: 10. CDR3 length: 16 residues. Germline CDR1 and CDR2: MNHEY and SVGAGI. CDR3 sequence (DNA): TGTGCCAGCAGTTACATTTTCAGGGGGACTAGCACTGAAGCTTTCTTT. Amino acid sequence: CASSYIFRGTSTEAFF.

This clonotype has at least ten counts. This sequence joins TRBV5-1 and TRBJ2-5; a weak D match, TRBD1 (6 bases). CDR3 length: 14 residues. Trimming left V 3 bases short and J 1 base short, with 10 bases between. Looked up from germline, CDR1 is SGHRS and CDR2 is YFSETQ. DNA for the CDR3: TGCGCCAGCAGCTCGACAGGTGCCCAAGAGACCCAGTACTTC. It codes for CASSSTGAQETQYF.

In this sample, this clonotype turned up a few times. The J gene is TRBJ1-2, the V gene TRBV7-2; D remains ambiguous. Germline CDR1 reads SGHTA; CDR2 reads FQGNSA. This CDR3 comprises 13 residues. V lost 5 bases and J lost 8, with 15 bases in between. The CDR3 DNA sequence: TGTGCCAGCAGCCAACAGACGGGTATCGGCTACACCTTC. This encodes CASSQQTGIGYTF.

The chain employs TRBV10-3 and TRBJ1-1; TRBD1 matches 7 bases. V was clipped by 0 bases and J by 1 base; unmatched bases: 5. The CDR3 loop spans 16 amino acids. Looked up from germline, CDR1 is ENHRY and CDR2 is SYGVKD. This CDR3 is CAISESTGFTNTEAFF. The CDR3 DNA sequence: TGTGCCATCAGTGAGTCGACAGGGTTTACGAACACTGAAGCTTTCTTT.

The rearrangement links TRBV4-3 to TRBJ2-7; TRBD1 agrees at 7 bases. From germline, CDR1 is LGHNA and CDR2 YSLEER. The trim removed 4 bases at V and 4 bases at J, leaving 13 bases unmatched. The CDR3 spans 16 residues. In DNA, the CDR3 is TGCGCCAGCAGCCGAAGACCGGGACAGAGGCCATACGAGCAGTACTTC. The encoded protein is CASSRRPGQRPYEQYF.